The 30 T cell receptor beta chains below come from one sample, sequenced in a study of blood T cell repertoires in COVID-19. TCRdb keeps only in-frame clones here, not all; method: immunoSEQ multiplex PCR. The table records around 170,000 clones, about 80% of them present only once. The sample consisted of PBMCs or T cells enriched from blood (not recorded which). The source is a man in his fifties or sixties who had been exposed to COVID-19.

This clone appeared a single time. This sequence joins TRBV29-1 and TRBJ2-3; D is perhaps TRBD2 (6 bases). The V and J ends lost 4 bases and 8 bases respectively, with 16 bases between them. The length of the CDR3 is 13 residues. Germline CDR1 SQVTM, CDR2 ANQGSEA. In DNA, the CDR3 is TGCAGCGTTGGAAAGCGGGCGATAGGTACGCAGTATTTT. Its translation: CSVGKRAIGTQYF.

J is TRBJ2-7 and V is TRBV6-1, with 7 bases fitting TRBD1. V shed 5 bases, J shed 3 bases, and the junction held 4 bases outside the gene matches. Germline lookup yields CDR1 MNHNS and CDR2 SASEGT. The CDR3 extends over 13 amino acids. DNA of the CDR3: TGTGCCAGCAGTTCCGACAGGGACTACGAGCAGTACTTC. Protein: CASSSDRDYEQYF.

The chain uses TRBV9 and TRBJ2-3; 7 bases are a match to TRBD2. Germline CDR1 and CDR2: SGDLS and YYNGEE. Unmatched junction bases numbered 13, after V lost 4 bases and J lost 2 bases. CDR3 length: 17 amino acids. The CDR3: CASSFGAAGTNTDTQYF. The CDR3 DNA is TGTGCCAGCAGCTTTGGAGCCGCCGGGACTAACACAGATACGCAGTATTTT.

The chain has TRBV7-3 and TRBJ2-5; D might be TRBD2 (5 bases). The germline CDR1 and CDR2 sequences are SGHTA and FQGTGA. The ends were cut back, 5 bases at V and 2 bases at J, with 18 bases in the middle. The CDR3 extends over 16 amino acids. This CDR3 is CASSLGFGELQETQYF. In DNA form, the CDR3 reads TGTGCCAGCAGCCTCGGATTCGGGGAGCTACAAGAGACCCAGTACTTC.

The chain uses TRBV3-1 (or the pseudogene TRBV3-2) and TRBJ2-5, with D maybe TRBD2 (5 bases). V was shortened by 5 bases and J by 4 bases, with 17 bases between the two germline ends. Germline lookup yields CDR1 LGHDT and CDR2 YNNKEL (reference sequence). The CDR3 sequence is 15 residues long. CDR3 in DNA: TGTGCCAGCAGCACCCGGCGGACTTCACGAGAGACCCAGTACTTC. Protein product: CASSTRRTSRETQYF.

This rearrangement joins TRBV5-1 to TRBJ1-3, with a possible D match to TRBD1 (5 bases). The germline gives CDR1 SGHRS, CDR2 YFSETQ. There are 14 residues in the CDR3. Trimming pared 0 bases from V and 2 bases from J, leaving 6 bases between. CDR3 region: CASSLGQTGNTIYF. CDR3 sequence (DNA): TGCGCCAGCAGCTTGGGACAGACTGGAAACACCATATATTTT.

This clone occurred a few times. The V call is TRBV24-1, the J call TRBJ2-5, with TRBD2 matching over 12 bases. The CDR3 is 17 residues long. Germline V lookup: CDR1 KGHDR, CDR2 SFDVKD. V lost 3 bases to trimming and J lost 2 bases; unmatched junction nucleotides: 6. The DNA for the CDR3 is TGTGCCACCAGTGATAAACTAGCGGGAGGTGGGCAAGAGACCCAGTACTTC. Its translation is CATSDKLAGGGQETQYF.

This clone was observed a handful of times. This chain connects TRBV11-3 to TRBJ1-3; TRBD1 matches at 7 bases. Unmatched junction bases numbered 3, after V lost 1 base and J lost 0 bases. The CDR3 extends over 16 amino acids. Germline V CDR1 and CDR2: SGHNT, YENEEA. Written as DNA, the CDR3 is TGTGCCAGCAGCTTAGCCGGGACAGTCTCTGGAAACACCATATATTTT. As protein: CASSLAGTVSGNTIYF.

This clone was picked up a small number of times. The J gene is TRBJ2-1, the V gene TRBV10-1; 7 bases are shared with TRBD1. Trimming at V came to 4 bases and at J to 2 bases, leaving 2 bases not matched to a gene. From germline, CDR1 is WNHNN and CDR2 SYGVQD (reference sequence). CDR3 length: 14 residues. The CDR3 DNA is TGCGCCAGCAGTGGTGGGACAGCCTACAATGAGCAGTTCTTC. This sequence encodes CASSGGTAYNEQFF.

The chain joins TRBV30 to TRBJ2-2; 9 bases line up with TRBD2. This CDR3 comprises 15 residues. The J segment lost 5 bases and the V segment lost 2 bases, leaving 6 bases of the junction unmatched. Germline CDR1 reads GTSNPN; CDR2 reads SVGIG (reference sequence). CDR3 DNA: TGTGCCTGGAGTTTGGCGGGAGGGTTTACCGGGGAGCTGTTTTTT. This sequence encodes CAWSLAGGFTGELFF.

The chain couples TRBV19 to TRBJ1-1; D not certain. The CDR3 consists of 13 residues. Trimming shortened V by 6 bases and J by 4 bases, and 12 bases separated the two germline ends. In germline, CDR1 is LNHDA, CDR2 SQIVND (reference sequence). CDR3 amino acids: CASSERVGTEAFF. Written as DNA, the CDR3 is TGTGCCAGTAGCGAGAGGGTAGGCACTGAAGCTTTCTTT.

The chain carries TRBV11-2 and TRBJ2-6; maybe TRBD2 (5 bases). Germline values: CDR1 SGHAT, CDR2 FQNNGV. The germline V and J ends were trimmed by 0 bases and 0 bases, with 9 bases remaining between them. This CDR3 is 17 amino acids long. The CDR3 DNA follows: TGTGCCAGCAGCTTAGAGGGGAGTCTCTCTGGGGCCAACGTCCTGACTTTC. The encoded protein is CASSLEGSLSGANVLTF. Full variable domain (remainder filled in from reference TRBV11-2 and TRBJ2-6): EAGVAQSPRYKIIEKRQSVAFWCNPISGHATLYWYQQILGQGPKLLIQFQNNGVVDDSQLPKDRFSAERLKGVDSTLKIQPAKLEDSAVYLCASSLEGSLSGANVLTFGAGSRLTVL.

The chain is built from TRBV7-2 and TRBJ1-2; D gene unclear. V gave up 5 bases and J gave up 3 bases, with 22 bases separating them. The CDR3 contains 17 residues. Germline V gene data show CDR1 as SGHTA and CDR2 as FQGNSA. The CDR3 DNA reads TGTGCCAGCAGCCCACCCCGGCGGGGTGGTCGGGACTATGGCTACACCTTC. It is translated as CASSPPRRGGRDYGYTF.

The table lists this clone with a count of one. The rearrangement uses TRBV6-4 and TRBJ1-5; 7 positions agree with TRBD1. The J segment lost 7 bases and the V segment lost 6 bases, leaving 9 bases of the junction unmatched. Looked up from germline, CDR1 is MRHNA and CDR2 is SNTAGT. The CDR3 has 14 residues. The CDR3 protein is CASSHEGGRQPQHF. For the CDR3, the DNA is TGTGCCAGCAGCCACGAAGGGGGCAGGCAGCCCCAGCATTTT.

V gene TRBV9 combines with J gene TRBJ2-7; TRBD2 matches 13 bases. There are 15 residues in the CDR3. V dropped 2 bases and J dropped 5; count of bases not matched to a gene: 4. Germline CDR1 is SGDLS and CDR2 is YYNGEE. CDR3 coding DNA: TGTGCCAGCAGCGTCGGGACTAGCGGGAATAACGAGCAGTACTTC. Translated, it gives CASSVGTSGNNEQYF. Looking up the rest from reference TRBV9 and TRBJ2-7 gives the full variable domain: DSGVTQTPKHLITATGQRVTLRCSPRSGDLSVYWYQQSLDQGLQFLIQYYNGEERAKGNILERFSAQQFPDLHSELNLSSLELGDSALYFCASSVGTSGNNEQYFGPGTRLTVT.

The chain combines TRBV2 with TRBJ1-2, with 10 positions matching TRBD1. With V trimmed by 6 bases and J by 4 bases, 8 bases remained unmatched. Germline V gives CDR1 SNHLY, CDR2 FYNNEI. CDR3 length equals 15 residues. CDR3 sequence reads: CASRDGTGAGYGYTF. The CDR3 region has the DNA TGTGCCAGCAGGGATGGGACAGGGGCCGGCTATGGCTACACCTTC.

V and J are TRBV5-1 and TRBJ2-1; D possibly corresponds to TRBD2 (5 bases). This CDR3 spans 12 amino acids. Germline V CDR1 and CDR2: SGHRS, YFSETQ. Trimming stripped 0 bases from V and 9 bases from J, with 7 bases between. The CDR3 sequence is CASSLAGIEQFF. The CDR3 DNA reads TGCGCCAGCAGCTTGGCCGGGATTGAGCAGTTCTTC.

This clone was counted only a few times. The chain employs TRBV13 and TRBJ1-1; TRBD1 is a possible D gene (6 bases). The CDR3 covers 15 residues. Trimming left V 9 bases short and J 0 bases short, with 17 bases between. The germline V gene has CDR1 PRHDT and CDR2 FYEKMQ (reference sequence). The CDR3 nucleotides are TGTGCCAGTCTCGCGCGGTACAGGGTGAACACTGAAGCTTTCTTT. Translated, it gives CASLARYRVNTEAFF.

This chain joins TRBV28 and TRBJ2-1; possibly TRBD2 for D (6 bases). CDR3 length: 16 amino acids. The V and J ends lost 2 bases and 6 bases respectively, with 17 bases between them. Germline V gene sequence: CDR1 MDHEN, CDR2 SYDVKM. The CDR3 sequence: CASSLGLGRGGNEQFF. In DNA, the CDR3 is TGTGCCAGCAGTTTAGGGCTTGGTAGGGGAGGCAATGAGCAGTTCTTC.

CDR3: CASLAGGSYNEQFF. The CDR3 region has the DNA TGTGCCAGCCTAGCGGGAGGGTCCTACAATGAGCAGTTCTTC. The chain links TRBV5-4 to TRBJ2-1; 12 nucleotides agree with TRBD2. CDR1 and CDR2 from the germline V gene are SGHNT and YYREEE (reference sequence). The CDR3 extends over 14 amino acids. V lost 7 bases, J lost 1 base, and 0 bases stayed unmatched.

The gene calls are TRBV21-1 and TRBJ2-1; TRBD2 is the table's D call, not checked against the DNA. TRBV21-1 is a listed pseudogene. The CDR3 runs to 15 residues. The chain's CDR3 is CASGRTSGRGNEQFF. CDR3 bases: TGTGCCAGCGGACGGACTAGCGGGAGGGGAAATGAGCAGTTCTTC.

As DNA, the CDR3 is TGTGCCACCAGCTCAGGACATGTTGGAAATCAGCCCCAGCATTTT. It encodes CATSSGHVGNQPQHF. The chain is built from TRBV15 and TRBJ1-5, with D possibly matching TRBD1 (5 bases). The CDR3 loop spans 15 amino acids. From germline, CDR1 is LNHNV and CDR2 YYDKDF (reference sequence). V lost 5 bases to trimming and J lost 4 bases, with 15 bases between them.

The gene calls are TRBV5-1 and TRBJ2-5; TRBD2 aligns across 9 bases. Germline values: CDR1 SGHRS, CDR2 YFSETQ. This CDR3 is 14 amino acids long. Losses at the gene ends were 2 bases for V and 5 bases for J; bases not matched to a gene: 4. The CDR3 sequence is CASSFSGRDETQYF. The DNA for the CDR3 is TGCGCCAGCAGCTTTAGCGGGAGAGATGAGACCCAGTACTTC.

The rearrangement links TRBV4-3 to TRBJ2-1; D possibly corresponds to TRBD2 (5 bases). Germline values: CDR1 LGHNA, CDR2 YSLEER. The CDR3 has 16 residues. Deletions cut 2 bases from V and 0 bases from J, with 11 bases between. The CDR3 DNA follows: TGCGCCAGCAGCCAAACCGGACTGAGCTCCTACAATGAGCAGTTCTTC. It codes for CASSQTGLSSYNEQFF.

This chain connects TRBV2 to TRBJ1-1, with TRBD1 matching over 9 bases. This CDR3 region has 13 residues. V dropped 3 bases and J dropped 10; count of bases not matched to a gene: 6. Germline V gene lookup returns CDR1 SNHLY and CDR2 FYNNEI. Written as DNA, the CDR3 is TGTGCCAGCAGTGATCGGGACAGGGTAGGAGCTTTCTTT. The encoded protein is CASSDRDRVGAFF. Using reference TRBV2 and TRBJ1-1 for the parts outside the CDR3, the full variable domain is EPEVTQTPSHQVTQMGQEVILRCVPISNHLYFYWYRQILGQKVEFLVSFYNNEISEKSEIFDDQFSVERPDGSNFTLKIRSTKLEDSAMYFCASSDRDRVGAFFGQGTRLTVV.

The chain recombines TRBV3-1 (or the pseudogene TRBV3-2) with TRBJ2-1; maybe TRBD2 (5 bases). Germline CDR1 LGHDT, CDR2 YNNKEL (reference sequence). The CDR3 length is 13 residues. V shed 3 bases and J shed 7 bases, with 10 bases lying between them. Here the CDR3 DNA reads TGTGCCAGCAGCCACGCGGGTTTAAATGAGCAGTTCTTC. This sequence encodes CASSHAGLNEQFF.

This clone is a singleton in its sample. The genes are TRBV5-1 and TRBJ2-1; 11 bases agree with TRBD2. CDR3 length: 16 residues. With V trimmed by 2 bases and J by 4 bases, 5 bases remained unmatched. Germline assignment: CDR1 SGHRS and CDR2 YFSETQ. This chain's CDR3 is CASSLSGTSGYNEQFF. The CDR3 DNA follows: TGCGCCAGCAGCTTATCCGGGACTAGCGGTTACAATGAGCAGTTCTTC.

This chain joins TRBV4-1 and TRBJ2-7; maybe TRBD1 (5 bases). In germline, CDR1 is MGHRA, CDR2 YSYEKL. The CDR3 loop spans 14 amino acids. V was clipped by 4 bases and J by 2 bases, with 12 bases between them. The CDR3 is CASSRVTDTYEQYF. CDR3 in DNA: TGCGCCAGCAGCCGCGTGACAGATACCTACGAGCAGTACTTC.

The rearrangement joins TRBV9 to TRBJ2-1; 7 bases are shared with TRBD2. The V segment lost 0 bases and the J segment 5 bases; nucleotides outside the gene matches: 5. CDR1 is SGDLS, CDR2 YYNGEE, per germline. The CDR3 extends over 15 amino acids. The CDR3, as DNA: TGTGCCAGCAGCGTAGTACCTAGCGGCAACAATGAGCAGTTCTTC. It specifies CASSVVPSGNNEQFF.

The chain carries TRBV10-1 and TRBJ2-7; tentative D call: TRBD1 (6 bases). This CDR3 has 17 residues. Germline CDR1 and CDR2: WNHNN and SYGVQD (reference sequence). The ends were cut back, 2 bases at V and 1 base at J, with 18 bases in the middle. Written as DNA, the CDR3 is TGCGCCAGCAGTGAGAACCAGACAGGACCTAGGTCCTACGAGCAGTACTTC. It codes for CASSENQTGPRSYEQYF.